The table lists the clone carrying this T cell receptor (beta chain) with a count of one. Its antigen is as yet unknown. An end of the junction differs from the germline gene, which may be a read error. Germline V gene sequence: CDR1 SGHDT, CDR2 YYEEEE. The CDR3 contains 15 residues. Amplification of TCR beta CDR3 from genomic DNA used two-round multiplex PCR. Gene-specific primers for each TRBV and TRBJ gene drove first-round PCR. Each CDR3 protein gets one entry after TCRdb re-called the multiplex PCR reads with MiXCR. The repertoire holds roughly 30,000 distinct CDR3 sequences, 40% to 50% seen once, with approximately 15% in the top ten. This sample was taken from a study of prognosis after radiotherapy for stage I lung cancer. Study-level background: Patient ages ran from roughly 53 to 95, with a median of 74.5 years, and the group had about a dozen men and roughly six women. Progression was not significant in some 16 patients, whereas several developed distant metastases (median about 7 months) after radiotherapy.

Study results and limitations: Counts of unique TCR clones fell following stereotactic body radiation therapy, median about 9,700 versus 6,500. Following stereotactic body radiation therapy, patients who went on to develop distant metastases had lower Shannon entropy.

Source: PBMCs, taken before or after stereotactic body radiation therapy (not recorded which). The genes are TRBV5-6 and TRBJ1-5; the D gene is possibly TRBD1 (6 bases). The receptor comes from a donor of 50 years or more with non-small cell lung cancer. CDR3 bases: TGTGCCAGCAGCTTTAGGGGGACGGGCAATCAACCCCAGCATTTT. Protein: CASSFRGTGNQPQHF.